This T cell receptor beta chain was identified during a study of blood T cell repertoires in COVID-19. Study as a whole: COVID-19 samples collected from the United States, Italy and Spain covered acute and convalescent phases. In each case, the material was cDNA or gDNA derived from T cells, B-cell-depleted T cells, or PBMCs.

Individuals drawn from 24 US areas were about 18 to 95 years old. Exposed enrollees encountered a COVID-19 case at some point within 2 weeks before study entry. Profiling relied on immunoSEQ multiplex PCR, and the TCRdb table lists in-frame clones only, not all of them. This table has 150,000 to 200,000 clones, roughly 83% appearing once. Deletions cut 3 bases from V and 5 bases from J, with 7 bases between. The CDR3 has 12 residues. The germline V gene has CDR1 LGHDT and CDR2 YNNKEL (reference sequence). The clonotype was recovered from an older man who had been exposed to COVID-19. The rearrangement joins TRBV3-1 (or the pseudogene TRBV3-2) to TRBJ1-2; possible D gene TRBD1, 5 bases. Sequencing was performed on PBMCs or T cells enriched from blood (not recorded which). The CDR3 protein is CASSQGRYGYTF. The CDR3 DNA reads TGTGCCAGCAGCCAGGGGCGGTATGGCTACACCTTC.